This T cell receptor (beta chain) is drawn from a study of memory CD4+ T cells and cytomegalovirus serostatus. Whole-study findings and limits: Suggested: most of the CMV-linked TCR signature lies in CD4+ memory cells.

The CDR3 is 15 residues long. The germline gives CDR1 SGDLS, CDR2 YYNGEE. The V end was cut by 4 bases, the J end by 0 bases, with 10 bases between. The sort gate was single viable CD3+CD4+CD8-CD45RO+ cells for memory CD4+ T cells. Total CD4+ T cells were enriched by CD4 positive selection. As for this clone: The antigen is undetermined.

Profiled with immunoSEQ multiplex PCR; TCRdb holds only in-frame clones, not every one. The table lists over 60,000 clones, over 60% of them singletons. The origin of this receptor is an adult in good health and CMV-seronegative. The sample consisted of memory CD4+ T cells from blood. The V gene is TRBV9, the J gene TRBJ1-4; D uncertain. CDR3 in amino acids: CASSTRTATNEKLFF. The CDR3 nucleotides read TGTGCCAGCAGCACCCGGACGGCAACTAATGAAAAACTGTTTTTT.